This T cell receptor (beta chain) was captured in a study of blood T cell repertoires in COVID-19. CDR1 SGHDT and CDR2 YYEEEE come from the germline V gene. The CDR3 runs to 14 residues. J lost 3 bases, V lost 4 bases, and 7 bases had no gene match. Repertoires were generated with immunoSEQ multiplex PCR, while TCRdb's copy carries only in-frame clones and drops some. This sample has 200,000 to 250,000 clones, with roughly 83% found just once. The TCR originated in a woman in her forties or fifties who had recovered from COVID-19. This chain links TRBV5-6 with TRBJ2-7, with TRBD2 matching over 7 bases. Sequenced input: PBMCs or T cells enriched from blood (not recorded which). In DNA form, the CDR3 reads TGTGCCAGCAGCGGGAGGGGTCAGGGCTACGAGCAGTACTTC. Its protein is CASSGRGQGYEQYF.